These T cell receptor beta chains were read from a single sample in a study of shared clonotypes between healthy human individuals. TCRdb's table, derived via immunoSEQ multiplex PCR, lists solely in-frame clones and lacks some. The sample carries 1.6 million or so clones, approximately 96% recorded once. Material: naive CD4+ T cells sorted from blood. The receptor set was obtained from a man aged 25-45 years in good health. Each CDR3 is given with its conserved first and last residue. The D gene is left open where the match is weak. The listing skips clone size in some rows; elsewhere it reads once, few, many or a size class.

d_call j_call cdr3_length clone_size v_call cdr3_nt cdr3_aa
TRBD2 TRBJ2-3 16 - TRBV18 TGTGCCAGCTCACCCCTTGGACTAGCGGGAGCGGATACGCAGTATTTT CASSPLGLAGADTQYF
- TRBJ1-3 16 - TRBV2 TGTGCCAGCAGTGTTGTGGCGGTGCCATCGGGAAACACCATATATTTT CASSVVAVPSGNTIYF
- TRBJ2-1 16 once TRBV9 TGTGCCAGCAGCGTAGAAGGGACCCGATTAAACAATGAGCAGTTCTTC CASSVEGTRLNNEQFF
- TRBJ1-2 15 - TRBV6-6 TGTGCCAGCAGTGTCCGGGACGGACTTAACTATGGCTACACCTTC CASSVRDGLNYGYTF
TRBD2 TRBJ2-5 13 - TRBV27 TGTGCCAGCAGGGCTAGCGGGAGTTTGGAGCAGTACTTC CASRASGSLEQYF
- TRBJ2-6 15 - TRBV6-4 TGTGCCAGCAGCGTAGACGGAACTGGGGCCAACGTCCTGACTTTC CASSVDGTGANVLTF
TRBD1 TRBJ2-7 14 - TRBV7-9 TGTGCCAGCAGCCCCCGGGACAGAAACTACGAGCAGTACTTC CASSPRDRNYEQYF
- TRBJ2-3 15 - TRBV13 TGTGCAGGCGAGCGGAGGGGGGAGTTCACAGATACGCAGTATTTT CAGERRGEFTDTQYF
- TRBJ2-7 19 - TRBV28 TGTGCCAGCAGTTCGCAGCTGTACTTGGGGCTGGAAGTGTCCGACGAGCAGTACTTC CASSSQLYLGLEVSDEQYF
TRBD2 TRBJ2-3 14 - TRBV19 TGTGCCAGTAGACTAGCGGGAGGGGGAGATACGCAGTATTTT CASRLAGGGDTQYF
TRBD1 TRBJ2-7 15 - TRBV27 TGTGCCAGCAGTTTTCCCGGGACAGTCTCCTACGAGCAGTACTTC CASSFPGTVSYEQYF
- TRBJ1-1 14 few TRBV7-3 TGTGCCAGCAGCAGGGGGTCGCTGAACACTGAAGCTTTCTTT CASSRGSLNTEAFF
- TRBJ1-2 13 - TRBV28 TGTGCCAGCAGGCGGGACACCAACTATGGCTACACCTTC CASRRDTNYGYTF
- TRBJ2-5 15 - TRBV7-3 TGTGCCAGCAGCTTAATTGGGGGGACTGAAGAGACCCAGTACTTC CASSLIGGTEETQYF
- TRBJ2-2 16 - TRBV7-3 TGTGCCAGCAGCTTAACGGGGGCGAGGAACACCGGGGAGCTGTTTTTT CASSLTGARNTGELFF
- TRBJ2-5 13 - TRBV7-8 TGTGCCAGTTTTAGATTAGTACAAGAGACCCAGTACTTC CASFRLVQETQYF
TRBD2 TRBJ2-2 18 - TRBV9 TGTGCCAGCAGCGTAGCCCCAGTGGAGCGGGAGTTGCCCGGGGAGCTGTTTTTT CASSVAPVERELPGELFF
- TRBJ2-1 15 - TRBV4-1 TGCGCCAGCAGCCAAGATCACGGGCTCTACAATGAGCAGTTCTTC CASSQDHGLYNEQFF
- TRBJ2-2 14 - TRBV9 TGTGCCAGCAGCGTGCAGTTAAACACCGGGGAGCTGTTTTTT CASSVQLNTGELFF
- TRBJ1-2 14 - TRBV6-5 TGTGCCAGCAGCCCACGGTTGGTTAACTATGGCTACACCTTC CASSPRLVNYGYTF
- TRBJ2-2 14 - TRBV5-1 TGCGCCAGCAGCTTGGACGTAGGACCCGGGGAGCTGTTTTTT CASSLDVGPGELFF
TRBD2 TRBJ2-3 16 - TRBV10-1 TGCGCCAGCAGTGATTTCCGCGGGGGGAACACAGATACGCAGTATTTT CASSDFRGGNTDTQYF
TRBD2 TRBJ2-5 15 once TRBV18 TGTGCCAGCTCACCCCGACTAGCGGGAGACGAGACCCAGTACTTC CASSPRLAGDETQYF
- TRBJ2-3 14 once TRBV19 TGTGCCAGTAGTATGCGGGCAGGGGCGGATACGCAGTATTTT CASSMRAGADTQYF
- TRBJ2-3 15 once TRBV6-6 TGTGCCAGCAGTCAAACCGGGTCTTCAGTGGATACGCAGTATTTT CASSQTGSSVDTQYF
TRBD1 TRBJ2-1 14 - TRBV27 TGTGCCAGCAGCCAATCCTTCGAGGGGGCGGAGCAGTTCTTC CASSQSFEGAEQFF
TRBD1 TRBJ2-5 16 - TRBV7-9 TGTGCCAGCAGCATACCGAGGACAGGGGGCGCGGAGACCCAGTACTTC CASSIPRTGGAETQYF
- TRBJ2-5 15 - TRBV7-2 TGTGCCAGCAGTCTTAACCCCGGGAGTCGAGAGACCCAGTACTTC CASSLNPGSRETQYF
- TRBJ2-7 15 - TRBV7-9 TGTGCCAGCAGCTTGATAGGGGCCCAAGACCACGAGCAGTACTTC CASSLIGAQDHEQYF
- TRBJ2-3 10 - TRBV13 TGTGCCAGCAGCCACGGGACCCAGTATTTT CASSHGTQYF
- TRBJ1-1 13 - TRBV25-1 TGTGCCAGCATCGGGGGATCCCACACTGAAGCTTTCTTT CASIGGSHTEAFF
TRBD1 TRBJ1-1 15 - TRBV5-1 TGCGCCAGCAGCTTCGCGGACAGGGGGCAAACTGAAGCTTTCTTT CASSFADRGQTEAFF
- TRBJ2-2 18 - TRBV15 TGTGCCACCAGCAGAGGAGTGGGGAAGGGGATAAGCACCGGGGAGCTGTTTTTT CATSRGVGKGISTGELFF
- TRBJ2-1 15 - TRBV6-1 TGTGCCAGCGCGAATAAAGCGGAGCGGCACCCTTGGCAGTTCTTC CASANKAERHPWQFF
TRBD2 TRBJ2-3 13 - TRBV7-2 TGTGCCAGCAGCAACGGGAGGGCAGATACGCAGTATTTT CASSNGRADTQYF
- TRBJ1-1 12 - TRBV7-9 TGTGCCAGCGGTTCTTGGGGCACTGAAGCTTTCTTT CASGSWGTEAFF
TRBD1 TRBJ2-7 17 - TRBV27 TGTGCCAGCAGTTTTACCCCGCCGGGACAGCCCTCCTACGAGCAGTACTTC CASSFTPPGQPSYEQYF
TRBD1 TRBJ2-1 13 once TRBV7-8 TGTGCCAGCAAAACAGGGGGCTACAATGAGCAGTTCTTC CASKTGGYNEQFF
- TRBJ2-7 12 - TRBV11-2 TGTGCCAGCAGCTTAGCTGGGAACGAGCAGTACTTC CASSLAGNEQYF
TRBD2 TRBJ2-7 16 - TRBV5-1 TGCGCCAGCAGCGGAACGACTAGCGGGAGCCCCTACGAGCAGTACTTC CASSGTTSGSPYEQYF
TRBD1 TRBJ1-1 14 - TRBV18 TGTGCCAGCTCACCGGGACAGCCAAACACTGAAGCTTTCTTT CASSPGQPNTEAFF
- TRBJ1-5 12 once TRBV28 TGTGCCAGCAGTGTGTTTACCCAGCCCCAGCATTTT CASSVFTQPQHF
TRBD2 TRBJ2-3 16 - TRBV5-1 TGCGCCAGCAGCCGGGTAAGCGGGAGGGCGACAGATACGCAGTATTTT CASSRVSGRATDTQYF
- TRBJ2-3 15 few TRBV5-1 TGCGCCAGCAGCTTGGAGGGGTTTAGCACAGATACGCAGTATTTT CASSLEGFSTDTQYF
- TRBJ2-2 15 - TRBV5-4 TGTGCCAGCAGCACGTCAGGGACCGGCACCGGGGAGCTGTTTTTT CASSTSGTGTGELFF
TRBD1 TRBJ1-1 14 - TRBV7-9 TGTGCCAGCAGCAGGACAGGGATTTACACTGAAGCTTTCTTT CASSRTGIYTEAFF
TRBD1 TRBJ1-1 11 - TRBV29-1 TGCAGCTGGGACAGCGGGGCCGAAGCTTTCTTT CSWDSGAEAFF
- TRBJ2-7 14 - TRBV6-5 TGTGCCAGCAGTTACTCGAGGATAGGGGGGGTGCAGTACTTC CASSYSRIGGVQYF
TRBD1 TRBJ2-7 13 - TRBV10-3 TGTGCCATTAGGGACAGGGACTTCTACGAGCAGTACTTC CAIRDRDFYEQYF
TRBD2 TRBJ2-2 17 - TRBV10-3 TGTGCCATCAGTGAGCTAGCGGGGAAATTAAACACCGGGGAGCTGTTTTTT CAISELAGKLNTGELFF
- TRBJ1-2 13 - TRBV10-3 TGTGCCATCTGGGACCTGGGACACTATGGCTACACCTTC CAIWDLGHYGYTF
- TRBJ2-5 13 - TRBV28 TGTGCCAGCACCATCGAGGGACAAGAGACCCAGTACTTC CASTIEGQETQYF
- TRBJ2-1 16 - TRBV9 TGTGCCAGCAGCGTAATGGACAGAGCTCTCTACAATGAGCAGTTCTTC CASSVMDRALYNEQFF
- TRBJ2-3 13 few TRBV7-3 TGTGCCAGCAGCTTTTCCAGGGAAGATACGCAGTATTTT CASSFSREDTQYF
TRBD2 TRBJ2-5 15 - TRBV7-2 TGTGCCAGCAGCTTATGGACTAGCGGGAGAGAGACCCAGTACTTC CASSLWTSGRETQYF
- TRBJ2-5 14 - TRBV6-1 TGTGCCAGCTCCACCGACCCGTACCAAGAGACCCAGTACTTC CASSTDPYQETQYF
- TRBJ2-1 15 - TRBV28 TGTGCCAGCAGCCGCACTAGGCCCTCCGGCAATGAGCAGTTCTTC CASSRTRPSGNEQFF
TRBD2 TRBJ2-2 15 once TRBV7-2 TGTGCCAGCAGCAAAGGGCGGGAGGTCACCGGGGAGCTGTTTTTT CASSKGREVTGELFF
- TRBJ1-2 16 - TRBV6-5 TGTGCCAGCAGTTACTCCGCCGTCGGGGGCGGCTATGGCTACACCTTC CASSYSAVGGGYGYTF
TRBD1 TRBJ1-5 15 - TRBV19 TGTGCCAGTAGTCCGGGACAGGGTCCTAGGCAGCCCCAGCATTTT CASSPGQGPRQPQHF